This T cell receptor beta chain came from a study of PD-L1 blockade in urothelial cancer. Study at large: Patients commenced atezolizumab in the mid-2010s, and it was given at 1,200 mg intravenously every 3 weeks. General study findings and limits: Larger 3-week expansion of tumor-associated blood clones was seen in durable-benefit patients.

This clone came up a few times. What it binds is unknown. Sequencing was performed with immunoSEQ multiplex PCR; in TCRdb, only in-frame clones are kept and a portion is missing. Found here are under 95,000 clones, 65% to 85% of them singletons; the top ten hold roughly 9.2%. The trim removed 4 bases at V and 4 bases at J, leaving 4 bases unmatched. The CDR3 extends over 13 amino acids. From germline, CDR1 is SGHNT and CDR2 YYREEE (reference sequence). Time point specified: pretreatment peripheral blood. The chain employs TRBV5-4 and TRBJ2-7; TRBD2 matches 8 bases. The sequenced sample was PBMCs, obtained around atezolizumab (anti-PD-L1) treatment. This sequence was found in a woman aged 65 to 85 with urothelial cancer. The CDR3 loop reads CASSAGTRYEQYF. The CDR3 coding sequence is TGTGCCAGCAGCGCTGGGACTAGATACGAGCAGTACTTC.